These 21 T cell receptor beta chains share one sample of origin, sequenced in a study of early T cells in non-severe SARS-CoV-2 infection (dated by TCRdb to about 2021). The library was produced with 5' RACE. These reads were obtained on a NextSeq 500. The raw public reads went through TCRdb reprocessing: fastp at Q25, MiXCR clone calling, in-frame beta chains kept. Rows with a matching CDR3 protein are joined into one entry that keeps the most common DNA and genes. In this sample the table shows around 25,000 distinct CDR3 sequences, approximately 5% of which occur a single time. The ten largest clones take up 6.6% of the sample. The specimen sequenced was whole blood. The receptors were sampled from an adult who was a healthcare worker with PCR-confirmed SARS-CoV-2 infection or an uninfected control (not recorded which).

Ten or more counts support this clonotype. The chain combines TRBV12-3 or TRBV12-4 with TRBJ2-3, with 12 bases identical to TRBD2. J lost 2 bases, V lost 3 bases, and 21 bases had no gene match. CDR3 length: 22 amino acids. In nucleotides, the CDR3 is TGTGCCAGCAGTTTTGTGATACCCCTCCGACTAGCGGGGGAACCCCCCACAGATACGCAGTATTTT. Protein: CASSFVIPLRLAGEPPTDTQYF.

This clonotype was counted many times. The chain uses TRBV4-1 and TRBJ2-5, with 10 positions matching TRBD2. Germline CDR1 MGHRA, CDR2 YSYEKL. The CDR3 is 19 amino acids. Trimming took 2 bases from V and 0 from J; bases not matched to a gene: 12. As DNA, the CDR3 is TGCGCCAGCAGCCAAACGGGACTAGCGCTGATAAAGTACCAAGAGACCCAGTACTTC. Translated: CASSQTGLALIKYQETQYF.

This clonotype was picked up many times. The rearrangement uses TRBV29-1 and TRBJ2-1; perhaps TRBD1 as D (6 bases). The CDR3 is 11 residues long. Germline V gene lookup returns CDR1 SQVTM and CDR2 ANQGSEA. The V end lost 5 bases, the J end lost 10 bases, and 12 bases lay between the germline ends. The CDR3 region has the DNA TGCAGCGTTTACAGGGAACGGGAGCAGTTCTTC. This sequence encodes CSVYREREQFF.

This clonotype was picked up many times. J is TRBJ2-7 and V is TRBV6-1; no clear D gene. This CDR3 is built from 11 residues. Germline CDR1 MNHNS, CDR2 SASEGT. V lost 7 bases and J lost 0, with 4 bases in between. CDR3: CASTASYEQYF. The CDR3 DNA reads TGTGCCAGCACGGCCTCCTACGAGCAGTACTTC.

There are a few counts of this clonotype. V and J are TRBV7-2 and TRBJ2-7; TRBD1 matches 8 bases. Germline loops: CDR1 SGHTA, CDR2 FQGNSA. J lost 2 bases, V lost 5 bases, and 8 bases had no gene match. This CDR3 is 15 amino acids long. CDR3 DNA: TGTGCCAGCAGCCGGGGACAGGCCCCTACCTACGAGCAGTACTTC. The encoded protein is CASSRGQAPTYEQYF.

This clonotype was found a few times. The chain carries TRBV7-3 and TRBJ2-1; D possibly corresponds to TRBD1 (6 bases). V was clipped by 3 bases and J by 1 base, with 7 bases between them. CDR1 is SGHTA and CDR2 is FQGTGA in the germline V gene. The CDR3 is 14 amino acids. The CDR3 DNA sequence: TGTGCCAGCAGCTTCCAGGGGTCCTACAATGAGCAGTTCTTC. Amino acids: CASSFQGSYNEQFF.

A few counts support this clonotype. This chain links TRBV14 with TRBJ2-1; the match to TRBD2 covers 9 bases. Germline values: CDR1 SGHDN, CDR2 FVKESK. After removal of 4 bases from V and 9 bases from J, the junction contained 10 bases not matched to a gene. This CDR3 comprises 15 residues. CDR3: CASSLGAGGRGEQFF. The CDR3 bases are TGTGCCAGCAGCCTAGGAGCGGGGGGAAGAGGTGAGCAGTTCTTC.

This clonotype was counted many times. The rearrangement uses TRBV6-5 and TRBJ1-1, with 7 bases fitting TRBD1. Germline V gene data show CDR1 as MNHEY and CDR2 as SVGAGI. Trimming cost V 10 bases and J 3 bases; bases outside gene matches: 17. The CDR3 contains 16 residues. CDR3 sequence: CATRTGILQGYTEAFF. The CDR3 coding sequence is TGTGCCACTCGGACAGGTATTTTGCAGGGATACACTGAAGCTTTCTTT.

In this sample, this clonotype turned up many times. The chain links TRBV14 to TRBJ1-1, with D possibly matching TRBD1 (5 bases). The germline V gene encodes CDR1 SGHDN and CDR2 FVKESK. V lost 2 bases and J 5 bases, leaving 18 bases between the germline ends. This CDR3 is 16 amino acids long. For the CDR3, the DNA is TGTGCCAGCAGCCAACGGACATCATTTGGTAGGACTGAAGCTTTCTTT. It specifies CASSQRTSFGRTEAFF. Full variable domain (outside the CDR3, taken from reference TRBV14 and TRBJ1-1): EAGVTQFPSHSVIEKGQTVTLRCDPISGHDNLYWYRRVMGKEIKFLLHFVKESKQDESGMPNNRFLAERTGGTYSTLKVQPAELEDSGVYFCASSQRTSFGRTEAFFGQGTRLTVV.

Only a few counts were recorded for this clonotype. The CDR3 DNA reads as TGTGCCAGCTCACCACTCCCGAGGTCTAGCGGGAGGACAGATACGCAGTATTTT. Translated: CASSPLPRSSGRTDTQYF. The J gene is TRBJ2-3, the V gene TRBV18; 11 bases fit TRBD2. Germline V gene lookup returns CDR1 KGHSH and CDR2 LQKENI. With 1 base clipped from V and 3 bases from J, the junction kept 9 bases outside the gene matches. CDR3 length equals 18 residues.

This clonotype came up many times. The chain employs TRBV20-1 and TRBJ1-1; no clear D. Trimming shortened V by 0 bases and J by 13 bases, and 27 bases separated the two germline ends. There are 16 residues in the CDR3. CDR1 and CDR2 from the germline V gene are DFQATT and SNEGSKA (reference sequence). The CDR3 region is CSAREIGGVPRGLVFF. For the CDR3, the DNA is TGCAGTGCTAGAGAAATAGGCGGTGTCCCACGGGGTCTGGTTTTCTTT.

This clonotype was observed many times. The chain has TRBV27 and TRBJ2-7; weak D call: TRBD2 (6 bases). CDR1 and CDR2 from the germline V gene are MNHEY and SMNVEV (reference sequence). There are 13 residues in the CDR3. V lost 6 bases, J lost 3 bases, and 12 bases lay in between. The CDR3 nucleotides are TGTGCCAGCAGCCGGGGGTTAAACTACGAGCAGTACTTC. As protein: CASSRGLNYEQYF.

This clonotype came up a few times. CDR3 sequence reads: CASSSRGVMNTEAFF. The CDR3 bases are TGTGCCAGCAGTAGCCGAGGGGTGATGAACACTGAAGCTTTCTTT. The V and J genes are TRBV3-1 and TRBJ1-1; D possibly corresponds to TRBD1 (5 bases). This CDR3 comprises 15 residues. With 6 bases removed from V and 0 bases from J, the gap between germline ends came to 14 bases. CDR1 and CDR2 from the germline V gene are LGHDT and YNNKEL (reference sequence).

This clonotype was seen ten or more times. This chain uses TRBV5-1 with TRBJ2-3; 7 positions agree with TRBD2. V trimming: 4 bases; J trimming: 2 bases; junction bases outside the gene matches: 7. Germline-derived CDR1 and CDR2 are SGHRS and YFSETQ. The CDR3 covers 15 residues. The CDR3 reads CASSPLAGVTDTQYF. The CDR3 nucleotides are TGCGCCAGCAGCCCCCTTGCGGGAGTCACAGATACGCAGTATTTT.

This clonotype is labeled as medium-sized. The J gene is TRBJ1-1, the V gene TRBV6-6; D perhaps matches TRBD1 (5 bases). CDR1 and CDR2 from the germline V gene are MNHNY and SVGAGI (reference sequence). The CDR3 has 17 amino acids. Trimming stripped 2 bases from V and 4 bases from J, with 20 bases between. The CDR3 sequence: CASSYAYSREEGTEAFF. For the CDR3, the DNA is TGTGCCAGCAGTTACGCTTACAGCAGGGAGGAGGGCACTGAAGCTTTCTTT.

V is TRBV6-5 and J is TRBJ1-2; D is perhaps TRBD1 (5 bases). The CDR3 has 16 residues. V lost 0 bases, J lost 4 bases, and 15 bases lay in between. The germline gives CDR1 MNHEY, CDR2 SVGAGI. The CDR3 region is CASSYSMQGLSYGYTF. DNA of the CDR3: TGTGCCAGCAGTTACTCGATGCAGGGCCTCTCCTATGGCTACACCTTC.

In this sample, this clonotype turned up many times. This chain uses TRBV19 with TRBJ1-2, with 7 bases that match TRBD1. Looked up from germline, CDR1 is LNHDA and CDR2 is SQIVND (reference sequence). V lost 5 bases to trimming and J lost 7 bases; unmatched junction nucleotides: 10. This CDR3 is built from 14 residues. The CDR3 region has the DNA TGTGCCAGTAGTCGACAGGGAAATTCGGGTGGCTACACCTTC. Protein sequence: CASSRQGNSGGYTF. Complete variable domain (other parts from reference TRBV19 and TRBJ1-2): DGGITQSPKYLFRKEGQNVTLSCEQNLNHDAMYWYRQDPGQGLRLIYYSQIVNDFQKGDIAEGYSVSREKKESFPLTVTSAQKNPTAFYLCASSRQGNSGGYTFGSGTRLTVV.

Only a few counts were recorded for this clonotype. This chain connects TRBV6-1 to TRBJ1-5, with D perhaps TRBD1 (5 bases). Germline CDR1 MNHNS, CDR2 SASEGT. This CDR3 has 14 residues. Trimming stripped 7 bases from V and 0 bases from J, with 10 bases between. The CDR3: CASTGTDSNQPQHF. CDR3 in DNA: TGTGCCAGCACAGGGACTGATAGCAATCAGCCCCAGCATTTT.

In its sample, this clonotype ranks as medium-sized. The V gene is TRBV5-1, the J gene TRBJ1-2; 10 bases match TRBD1. Germline V CDR1 and CDR2: SGHRS, YFSETQ. Germline trimming cut 1 base from V and 1 base from J; bases unmatched to any gene: 7. This CDR3 is 17 amino acids long. CDR3 sequence: CASSLQDGTGDNYGYTF. The CDR3 DNA sequence: TGCGCCAGCAGCTTGCAGGACGGGACAGGGGATAACTATGGCTACACCTTC.

V and J are TRBV18 and TRBJ1-2; 8 bases are shared with TRBD1. The CDR3 runs to 15 residues. Germline V gene lookup returns CDR1 KGHSH and CDR2 LQKENI. J was trimmed by 0 bases and V by 3 bases; bases with no gene match: 3. Here the CDR3 DNA reads TGTGCCAGCTCACCTGACAGGGGTCCTAACTATGGCTACACCTTC. The encoded protein is CASSPDRGPNYGYTF.

The sample holds many counts of this clonotype. The chain carries TRBV4-1 and TRBJ2-4, with 7 bases aligning to TRBD1. The CDR3 contains 14 residues. J lost 8 bases, V lost 4 bases, and 8 bases had no gene match. Per the germline V gene, CDR1 is MGHRA and CDR2 is YSYEKL. This CDR3 reads CASSLRQGSDIQYF. For the CDR3, the DNA is TGCGCCAGCAGCCTAAGACAGGGCTCGGACATTCAGTACTTC.